The 11 T cell receptor beta chains below come from one sample, sequenced in a study of blood T cell repertoires in COVID-19. Profiled with immunoSEQ multiplex PCR; TCRdb holds only in-frame clones, not every one. The data hold about 180,000 clones, with about 85% observed a single time. Sequencing used peripheral blood. Source of these receptors: a woman of 80 years or more with acute or convalescent COVID-19.

The gene calls are TRBV2 and TRBJ2-1; TRBD2 agrees at 12 bases. Germline CDR1 SNHLY, CDR2 FYNNEI. CDR3 length: 17 amino acids. V lost 6 bases and J lost 6; bases outside the gene matches: 12. CDR3 nucleotides: TGTGCCAGCAGCGGACGACTAGCGGGGGCGGATGGCAATGAGCAGTTCTTC. This encodes CASSGRLAGADGNEQFF.

This rearrangement joins TRBV5-1 to TRBJ1-3; D might be TRBD1 (6 bases). Per germline, CDR1 SGHRS and CDR2 YFSETQ. This CDR3 has 14 amino acids. Trimming cost V 4 bases and J 2 bases, with 10 bases left between them. The CDR3 DNA follows: TGCGCCAGCAGCCCATGGGGGCCTGGAAACACCATATATTTT. Amino acid sequence: CASSPWGPGNTIYF.

The chain combines TRBV10-3 with TRBJ2-7, with TRBD1 matching over 9 bases. Germline V gives CDR1 ENHRY, CDR2 SYGVKD. V was clipped by 11 bases and J by 3 bases; unmatched bases: 8. This CDR3 is built from 13 residues. DNA of the CDR3: TGTGCCGCCGGGGGACAGGGCCGCTACGAGCAGTACTTC. Translation gives CAAGGQGRYEQYF.

The chain joins TRBV18 to TRBJ1-1, with 8 bases fitting TRBD1. Trimming removed 2 bases from V and 4 bases from J; junction bases left unmatched: 3. The CDR3 sequence is 14 residues long. CDR1 is KGHSH, CDR2 LQKENI, per germline. CDR3 coding DNA: TGTGCCAGCTCACCAGCACAGGGGGGCACTGAAGCTTTCTTT. Amino acids: CASSPAQGGTEAFF.

The CDR3 sequence: CASSYPLFLSNQPQHF. The CDR3 DNA reads as TGTGCCAGCAGTTACCCTCTTTTCCTTAGCAATCAGCCCCAGCATTTT. The V and J genes are TRBV6-6 and TRBJ1-5; unclear D gene. CDR3 size: 16 residues. Germline V gene sequence: CDR1 MNHNY, CDR2 SVGAGI (reference sequence). V lost 2 bases and J lost 0, with 11 bases in between.

V usage is TRBV24-1 and J usage is TRBJ2-3; TRBD2 aligns across 7 bases. The V gene end was trimmed by 5 bases and the J gene end by 0 bases; junction bases not matched to a gene: 10. CDR3 length: 17 residues. Germline V gene lookup returns CDR1 KGHDR and CDR2 SFDVKD. The CDR3 bases are TGTGCCACCAGTGGTTGGGGAGCGGGGCCAAGCACAGATACGCAGTATTTT. Translation gives CATSGWGAGPSTDTQYF.

The chain uses TRBV18 and TRBJ2-2, with a possible D match to TRBD2 (5 bases). V dropped 2 bases and J dropped 8 bases, with 12 bases sitting between them. The germline V gene encodes CDR1 KGHSH and CDR2 LQKENI. The CDR3 is 14 residues long. The CDR3, as DNA: TGTGCCAGCTCACCAGCGGCTGAGCGGGGGGAGCTGTTTTTT. This gives the protein CASSPAAERGELFF.

The chain recombines TRBV6-1 with TRBJ1-1; 10 bases map to TRBD1. The CDR3 contains 13 residues. Germline-derived CDR1 and CDR2 are MNHNS and SASEGT. V lost 6 bases, J lost 8 bases, and 6 bases stayed unmatched. CDR3: CASRLPGQGEAFF. The CDR3 DNA is TGTGCCAGCAGACTACCGGGACAGGGGGAAGCTTTCTTT.

The gene calls are TRBV2 and TRBJ1-1; 7 nucleotides agree with TRBD1. The CDR3 sequence is 15 residues long. Germline CDR1 is SNHLY and CDR2 is FYNNEI. V lost 3 bases, J lost 0 bases, and 4 bases stayed unmatched. CDR3 amino acids: CASSEGQIMNTEAFF. CDR3 bases: TGTGCCAGCAGTGAGGGACAGATAATGAACACTGAAGCTTTCTTT.

The chain is built from TRBV12-3 or TRBV12-4 and TRBJ1-6; D is perhaps TRBD1 (5 bases). V was shortened by 3 bases and J by 11 bases, with 11 bases between the two germline ends. The CDR3 consists of 13 residues. CDR3 sequence: CASSFQGSTPLHF. The CDR3 DNA reads as TGTGCCAGCAGTTTTCAGGGTTCGACACCCCTCCACTTT.

This chain connects TRBV5-5 to TRBJ2-3; 7 nucleotides match TRBD2. The germline V gene encodes CDR1 SGHKS and CDR2 YYEKEE (reference sequence). CDR3 length equals 14 residues. The trim removed 4 bases at V and 6 bases at J, leaving 8 bases unmatched. CDR3 loop: CASSPELASDTQYF. Here the CDR3 DNA reads TGTGCCAGCAGCCCCGAACTAGCGAGTGATACGCAGTATTTT. The entire variable domain, with the rest obtained from reference TRBV5-5 and TRBJ2-3, is as follows: DAGVTQSPTHLIKTRGQQVTLRCSPISGHKSVSWYQQVLGQGPQFIFQYYEKEERGRGNFPDRFSARQFPNYSSELNVNALLLGDSALYLCASSPELASDTQYFGPGTRLTVL.